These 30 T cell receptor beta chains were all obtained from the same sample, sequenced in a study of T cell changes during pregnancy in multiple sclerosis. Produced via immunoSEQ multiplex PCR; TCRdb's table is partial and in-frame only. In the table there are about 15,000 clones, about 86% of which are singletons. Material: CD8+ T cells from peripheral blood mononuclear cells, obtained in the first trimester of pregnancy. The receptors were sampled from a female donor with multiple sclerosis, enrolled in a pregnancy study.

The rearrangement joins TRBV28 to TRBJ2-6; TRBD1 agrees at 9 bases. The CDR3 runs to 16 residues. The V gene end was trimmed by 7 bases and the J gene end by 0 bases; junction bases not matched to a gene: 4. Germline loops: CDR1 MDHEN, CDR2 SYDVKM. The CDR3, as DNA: TGTGCCAGCACCGACAGGGGGATCTCTGGGGCCAACGTCCTGACTTTC. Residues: CASTDRGISGANVLTF.

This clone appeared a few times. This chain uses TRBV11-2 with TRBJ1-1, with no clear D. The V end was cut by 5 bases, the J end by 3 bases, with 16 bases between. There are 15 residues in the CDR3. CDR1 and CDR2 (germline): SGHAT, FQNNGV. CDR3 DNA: TGTGCCAGCAGCCCCAGGACTCATGGGCACACTGAAGCTTTCTTT. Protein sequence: CASSPRTHGHTEAFF.

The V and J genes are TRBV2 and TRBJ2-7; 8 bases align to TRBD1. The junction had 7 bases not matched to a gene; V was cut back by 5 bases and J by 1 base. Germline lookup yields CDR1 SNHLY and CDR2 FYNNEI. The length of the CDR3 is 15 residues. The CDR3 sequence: CASSLGQALSYEQYF. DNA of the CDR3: TGTGCCAGCAGTCTGGGACAGGCTTTATCCTACGAGCAGTACTTC. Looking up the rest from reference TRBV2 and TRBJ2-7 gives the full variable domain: EPEVTQTPSHQVTQMGQEVILRCVPISNHLYFYWYRQILGQKVEFLVSFYNNEISEKSEIFDDQFSVERPDGSNFTLKIRSTKLEDSAMYFCASSLGQALSYEQYFGPGTRLTVT.

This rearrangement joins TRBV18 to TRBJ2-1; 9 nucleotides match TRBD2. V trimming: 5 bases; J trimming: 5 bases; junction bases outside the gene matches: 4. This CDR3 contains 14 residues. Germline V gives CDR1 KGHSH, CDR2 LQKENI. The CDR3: CASSVAGAHNEQFF. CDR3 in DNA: TGTGCCAGCTCAGTAGCGGGAGCCCACAATGAGCAGTTCTTC.

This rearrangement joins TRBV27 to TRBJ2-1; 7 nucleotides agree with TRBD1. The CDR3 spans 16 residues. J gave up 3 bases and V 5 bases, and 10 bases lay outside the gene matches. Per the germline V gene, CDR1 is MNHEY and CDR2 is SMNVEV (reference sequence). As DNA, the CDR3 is TGTGCCAGCAGTCGACTGACAGGGATCCTCTACAATGAGCAGTTCTTC. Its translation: CASSRLTGILYNEQFF.

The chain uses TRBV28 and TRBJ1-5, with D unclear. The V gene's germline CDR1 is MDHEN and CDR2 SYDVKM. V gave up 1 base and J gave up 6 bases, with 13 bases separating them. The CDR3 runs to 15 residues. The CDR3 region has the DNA TGTGCCAGCAGTTTATTTTTACGGGAGCCTCAGCCCCAGCATTTT. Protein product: CASSLFLREPQPQHF.

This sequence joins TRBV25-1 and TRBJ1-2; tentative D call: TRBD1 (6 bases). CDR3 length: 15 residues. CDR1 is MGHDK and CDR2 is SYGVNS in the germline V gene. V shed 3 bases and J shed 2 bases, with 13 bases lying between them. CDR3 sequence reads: CASSDGKQGNYGYTF. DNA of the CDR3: TGTGCCAGCAGTGATGGCAAACAGGGAAACTATGGCTACACCTTC.

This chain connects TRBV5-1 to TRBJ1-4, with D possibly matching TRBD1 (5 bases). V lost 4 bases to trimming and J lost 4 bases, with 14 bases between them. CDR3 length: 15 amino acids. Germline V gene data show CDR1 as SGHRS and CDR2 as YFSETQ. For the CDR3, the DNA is TGCGCCAGCAGCCCGGGGGGGAAGCTTAATGAAAAACTGTTTTTT. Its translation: CASSPGGKLNEKLFF.

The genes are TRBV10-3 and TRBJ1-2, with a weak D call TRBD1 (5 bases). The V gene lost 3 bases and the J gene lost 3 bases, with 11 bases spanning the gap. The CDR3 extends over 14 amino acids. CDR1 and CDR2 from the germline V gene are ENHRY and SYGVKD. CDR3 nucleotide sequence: TGTGCCATCAGTGACCCAGGGTTCGACTATGGCTACACCTTC. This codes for CAISDPGFDYGYTF.

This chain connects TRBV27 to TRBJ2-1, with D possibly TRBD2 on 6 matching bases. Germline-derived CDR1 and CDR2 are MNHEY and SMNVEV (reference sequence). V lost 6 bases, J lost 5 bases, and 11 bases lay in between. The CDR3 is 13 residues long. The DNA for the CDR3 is TGTGCCAGCAGCCCGGGACTCCACAATGAGCAGTTCTTC. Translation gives CASSPGLHNEQFF.

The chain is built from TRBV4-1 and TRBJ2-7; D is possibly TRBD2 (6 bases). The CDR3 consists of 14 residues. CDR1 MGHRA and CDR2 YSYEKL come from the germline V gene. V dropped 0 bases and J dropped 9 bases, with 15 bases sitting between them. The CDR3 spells CASSQDHTSGGQYF. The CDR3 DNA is TGCGCCAGCAGCCAAGATCACACTTCCGGGGGGCAGTACTTC.

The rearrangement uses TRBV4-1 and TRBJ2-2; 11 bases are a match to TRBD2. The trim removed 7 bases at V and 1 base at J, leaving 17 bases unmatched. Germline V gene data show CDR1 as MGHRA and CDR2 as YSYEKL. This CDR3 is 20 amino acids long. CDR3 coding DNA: TGCGCCAGCACCAACTCCTGGTCTAGCGGGGGGCCATTGAACACCGGGGAGCTGTTTTTT. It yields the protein CASTNSWSSGGPLNTGELFF.

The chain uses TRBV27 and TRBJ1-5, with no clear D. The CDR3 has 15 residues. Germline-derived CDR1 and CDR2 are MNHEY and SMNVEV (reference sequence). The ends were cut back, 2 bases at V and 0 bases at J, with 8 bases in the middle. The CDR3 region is CASSLGGYSNQPQHF. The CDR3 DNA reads TGTGCCAGCAGTTTAGGAGGGTATAGCAATCAGCCCCAGCATTTT.

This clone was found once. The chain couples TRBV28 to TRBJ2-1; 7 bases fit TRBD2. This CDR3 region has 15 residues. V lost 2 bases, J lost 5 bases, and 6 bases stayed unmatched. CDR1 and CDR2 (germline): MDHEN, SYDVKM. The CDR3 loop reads CASSLGAGVHNEQFF. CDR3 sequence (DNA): TGTGCCAGCAGTTTAGGGGCGGGGGTACACAATGAGCAGTTCTTC.

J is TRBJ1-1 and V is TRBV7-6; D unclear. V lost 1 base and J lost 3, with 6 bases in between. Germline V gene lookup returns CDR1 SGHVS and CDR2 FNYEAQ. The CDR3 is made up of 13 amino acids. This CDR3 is CASSLDLDTEAFF. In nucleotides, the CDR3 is TGTGCCAGCAGCTTAGATCTTGACACTGAAGCTTTCTTT.

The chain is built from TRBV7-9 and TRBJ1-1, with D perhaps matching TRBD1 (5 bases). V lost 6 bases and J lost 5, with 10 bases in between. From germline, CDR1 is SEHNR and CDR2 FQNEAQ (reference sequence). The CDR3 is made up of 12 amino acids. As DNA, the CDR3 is TGTGCCAGCAGAGCAGGGTGGACTGAAGCTTTCTTT. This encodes CASRAGWTEAFF.

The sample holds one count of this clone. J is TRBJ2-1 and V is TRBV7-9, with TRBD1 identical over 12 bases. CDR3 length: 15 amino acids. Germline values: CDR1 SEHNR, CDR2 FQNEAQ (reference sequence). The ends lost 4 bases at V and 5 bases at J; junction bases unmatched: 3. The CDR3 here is CASSSWDRGHNEQFF. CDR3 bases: TGTGCCAGCAGCTCTTGGGACAGGGGGCACAATGAGCAGTTCTTC.

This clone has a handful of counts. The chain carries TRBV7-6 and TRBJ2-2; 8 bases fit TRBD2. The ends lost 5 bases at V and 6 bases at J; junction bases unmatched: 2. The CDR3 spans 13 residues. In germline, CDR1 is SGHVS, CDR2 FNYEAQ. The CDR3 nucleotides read TGTGCCAGCAGCCCGGGAGGGGCCGGGGAGCTGTTTTTT. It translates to CASSPGGAGELFF. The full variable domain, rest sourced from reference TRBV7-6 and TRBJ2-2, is GAGVSQSPRYKVTKRGQDVALRCDPISGHVSLYWYRQALGQGPEFLTYFNYEAQQDKSGLPNDRFSAERPEGSISTLTIQRTEQRDSAMYRCASSPGGAGELFFGEGSRLTVL.

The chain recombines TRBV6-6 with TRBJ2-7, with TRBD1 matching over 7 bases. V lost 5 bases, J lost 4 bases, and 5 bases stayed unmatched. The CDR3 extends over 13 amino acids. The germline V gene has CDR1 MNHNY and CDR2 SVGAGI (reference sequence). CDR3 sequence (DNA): TGTGCCAGCAGTCCGGGACAGACATACGAGCAGTACTTC. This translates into CASSPGQTYEQYF.

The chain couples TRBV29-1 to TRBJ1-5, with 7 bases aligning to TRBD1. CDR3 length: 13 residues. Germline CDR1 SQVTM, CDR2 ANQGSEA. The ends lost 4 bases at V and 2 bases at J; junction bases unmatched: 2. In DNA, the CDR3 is TGCAGCGTTGCAGGGGGTCGCAATCAGCCCCAGCATTTT. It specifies CSVAGGRNQPQHF. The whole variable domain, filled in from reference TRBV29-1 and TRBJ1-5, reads SAVISQKPSRDICQRGTSLTIQCQVDSQVTMMFWYRQQPGQSLTLIATANQGSEATYESGFVIDKFPISRPNLTFSTLTVSNMSPEDSSIYLCSVAGGRNQPQHFGDGTRLSIL.

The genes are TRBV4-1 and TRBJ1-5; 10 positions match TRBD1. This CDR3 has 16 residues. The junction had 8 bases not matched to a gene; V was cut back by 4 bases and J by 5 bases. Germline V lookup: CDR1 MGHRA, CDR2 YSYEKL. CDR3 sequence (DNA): TGCGCCAGCAGCCTTCGGACAGGGGGTAAACATCAGCCCCAGCATTTT. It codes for CASSLRTGGKHQPQHF.

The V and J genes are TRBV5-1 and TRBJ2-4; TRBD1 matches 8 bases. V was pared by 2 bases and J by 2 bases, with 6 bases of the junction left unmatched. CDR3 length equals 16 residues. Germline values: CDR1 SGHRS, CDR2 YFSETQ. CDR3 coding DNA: TGCGCCAGCAGCTTCGGACAGGGTGGGCCCAAAAACATTCAGTACTTC. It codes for CASSFGQGGPKNIQYF.

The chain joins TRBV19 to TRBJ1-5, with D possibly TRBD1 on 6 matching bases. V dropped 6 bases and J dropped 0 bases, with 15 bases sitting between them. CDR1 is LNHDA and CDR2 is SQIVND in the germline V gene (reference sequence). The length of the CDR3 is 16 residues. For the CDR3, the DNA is TGTGCCAGTAGACCTGGACAGACCCATAGCAATCAGCCCCAGCATTTT. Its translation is CASRPGQTHSNQPQHF.

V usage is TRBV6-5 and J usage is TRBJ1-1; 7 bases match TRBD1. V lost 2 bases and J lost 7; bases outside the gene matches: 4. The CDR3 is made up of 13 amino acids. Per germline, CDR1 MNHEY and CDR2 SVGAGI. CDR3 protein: CASSYPGGSEAFF. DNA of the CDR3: TGTGCCAGCAGTTACCCAGGGGGGAGTGAAGCTTTCTTT.

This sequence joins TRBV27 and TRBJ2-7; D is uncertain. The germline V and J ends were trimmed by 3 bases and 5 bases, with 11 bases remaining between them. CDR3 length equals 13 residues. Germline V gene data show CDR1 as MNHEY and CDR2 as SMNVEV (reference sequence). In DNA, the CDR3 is TGTGCCAGCAGTTTCCCGGGTTGGGACGAGCAGTACTTC. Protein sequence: CASSFPGWDEQYF.

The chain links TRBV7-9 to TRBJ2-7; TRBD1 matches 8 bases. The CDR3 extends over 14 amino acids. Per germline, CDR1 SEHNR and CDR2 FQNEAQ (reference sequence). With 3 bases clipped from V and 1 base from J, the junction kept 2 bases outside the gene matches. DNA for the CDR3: TGTGCCAGCAGCTTCGGGACAGGATCCTACGAGCAGTACTTC. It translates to CASSFGTGSYEQYF.

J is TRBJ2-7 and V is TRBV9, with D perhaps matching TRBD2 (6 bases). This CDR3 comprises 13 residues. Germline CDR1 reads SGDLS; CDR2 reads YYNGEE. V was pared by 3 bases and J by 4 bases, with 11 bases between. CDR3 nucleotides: TGTGCCAGCAGCGGGGACGGGGGATACGAGCAGTACTTC. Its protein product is CASSGDGGYEQYF.

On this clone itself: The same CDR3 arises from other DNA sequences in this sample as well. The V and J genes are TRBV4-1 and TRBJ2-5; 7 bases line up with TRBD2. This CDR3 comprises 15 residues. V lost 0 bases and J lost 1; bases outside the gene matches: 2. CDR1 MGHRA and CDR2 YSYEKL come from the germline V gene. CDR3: CASSQDQRGQETQYF. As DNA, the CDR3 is TGCGCCAGCAGCCAAGACCAGCGGGGCCAAGAGACCCAGTACTTC.

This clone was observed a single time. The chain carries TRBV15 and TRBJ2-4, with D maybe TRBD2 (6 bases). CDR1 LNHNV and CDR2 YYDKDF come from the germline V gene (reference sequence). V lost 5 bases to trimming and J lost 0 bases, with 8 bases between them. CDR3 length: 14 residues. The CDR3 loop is CATSGGLAKNIQYF. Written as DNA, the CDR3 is TGTGCCACCAGCGGGGGACTAGCCAAAAACATTCAGTACTTC. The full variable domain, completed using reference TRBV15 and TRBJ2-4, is DAMVIQNPRYQVTQFGKPVTLSCSQTLNHNVMYWYQQKSSQAPKLLFHYYDKDFNNEADTPDNFQSRRPNTSFCFLDIRSPGLGDTAMYLCATSGGLAKNIQYFGAGTRLSVL.

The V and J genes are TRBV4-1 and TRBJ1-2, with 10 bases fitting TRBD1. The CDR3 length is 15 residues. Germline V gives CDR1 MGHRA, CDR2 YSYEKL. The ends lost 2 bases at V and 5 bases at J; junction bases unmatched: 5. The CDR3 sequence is CASSQMTGGAYGYTF. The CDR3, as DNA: TGCGCCAGCAGCCAAATGACAGGGGGCGCATATGGCTACACCTTC.